This entry features one T cell receptor (beta chain) sequence. Its cognate antigen is unknown. Method: immunoSEQ multiplex PCR; TCRdb's copy keeps in-frame clones and lacks some. The sample comprises more than 100,000 clones, roughly 87% of which are singletons, and approximately 1.5% rests with the top ten. The record originates from a study of T cell responses to AZD1222 COVID-19 vaccine. Looking at the study overall: Pooling of second doses given at about 4 or about 12 weeks was done.

The germline gives CDR1 SGHVS, CDR2 FNYEAQ. The CDR3 sequence is 15 residues long. V gave up 5 bases and J gave up 5 bases, with 15 bases separating them. Study-wide points: It was only after the peak T cell response that any repertoires were sampled. Donors skewed white British and female; clonal diversity was possibly underestimated. Only a handful of AZD1222 recipients, more than five in all, had baseline seropositivity.

This specimen consisted of peripheral blood, obtained on day 0 of AZD1222 vaccination. V and J are TRBV7-6 and TRBJ2-2, with D possibly matching TRBD2 (5 bases). The TCR sequence derives from an adult in good health. Written as DNA, the CDR3 is TGTGCCAGCAGCCTTTCGGGGTACGGAACCGGGGAGCTGTTTTTT. It is translated as CASSLSGYGTGELFF.